The clone carrying this T cell receptor (beta chain) came up many times. Its antigen is unidentified. The data were obtained in a study of T-cell memory formation after mild COVID-19. The study, taken as a whole, reports: Pre-infection memory harbored some responding clones, suggesting cross-reactive memory joined.

Deletions cut 2 bases from V and 2 bases from J, with 16 bases between. CDR3 size: 17 residues. Germline CDR1 and CDR2: MNHEY and SVGEGT. MiXCR, run by TCRdb on the 5' RACE reads, gives a single entry per CDR3 protein. The data show fewer than 95,000 distinct CDR3 sequences, around 16% seen once. The receptor was derived from a man aged 18 to 30 who had mild COVID-19 (a few samples of this study predate the infection). Cell type and time point are not known. Sequencing input: PBMCs or a T cell subset sorted from them (not recorded which). The rearrangement joins TRBV6-2 or TRBV6-3 to TRBJ1-5; maybe TRBD1 (6 bases). CDR3 sequence reads: CASSYSRGTGGNQPQHF. DNA of the CDR3: TGTGCCAGCAGTTACAGTAGGGGGACTGGTGGCAATCAGCCCCAGCATTTT.